One sample yielded the 32 T cell receptor beta chains listed below, sequenced in a study of cytomegalovirus exposure and HLA in healthy donors. Amplification used 60 Vbeta primers and 13 Jbeta primers. Libraries were prepared by immunoSEQ multiplex PCR; TCRdb keeps only in-frame clonotypes and omits some of them. In the table there are about 120,000 clones, around three fifths of which are singletons. Sequencing input: PBMCs. The receptors originated from a woman aged 40 to 55 in good health and CMV-seropositive.

The chain combines TRBV15 with TRBJ1-5; TRBD1 matches at 7 bases. The ends lost 0 bases at V and 7 bases at J; junction bases unmatched: 3. Germline lookup yields CDR1 LNHNV and CDR2 YYDKDF (reference sequence). The CDR3 length is 14 residues. This CDR3 reads CATSREGGRQPQHF. For the CDR3, the DNA is TGTGCCACCAGCAGAGAAGGGGGCCGGCAGCCCCAGCATTTT.

V gene TRBV10-2 combines with J gene TRBJ2-3; D is perhaps TRBD1 (7 bases). Trimming left V 3 bases short and J 0 bases short, with 13 bases between. The germline V gene has CDR1 WSHSY and CDR2 SAAADI. This CDR3 is 16 amino acids long. The CDR3 loop is CASSDRQGGSTDTQYF. The CDR3 bases are TGCGCCAGCAGTGACCGGCAGGGGGGAAGCACAGATACGCAGTATTTT.

This chain joins TRBV6-6 and TRBJ2-3, with 8 positions matching TRBD2. Germline trimming cut 0 bases from V and 3 bases from J; bases unmatched to any gene: 2. Per germline, CDR1 MNHNY and CDR2 SVGAGI (reference sequence). This CDR3 has 15 residues. In DNA, the CDR3 is TGTGCCAGCAGTTACTCGGGACTAGTAACAGATACGCAGTATTTT. Translating it yields CASSYSGLVTDTQYF.

The chain uses TRBV30 and TRBJ1-2, with TRBD1 matching 7 bases. V was pared by 4 bases and J by 7 bases, with 12 bases of the junction left unmatched. Germline CDR1 is GTSNPN and CDR2 is SVGIG (reference sequence). The CDR3 contains 14 residues. The CDR3 here is CAWTGRVGGFGYTF. The CDR3 region has the DNA TGTGCCTGGACCGGTAGAGTAGGGGGCTTTGGCTACACCTTC. The full variable domain, with the rest looked up from reference TRBV30 and TRBJ1-2, is SQTIHQWPATLVQPVGSPLSLECTVEGTSNPNLYWYRQAAGRGLQLLFYSVGIGQISSEVPQNLSASRPQDRQFILSSKKLLLSDSGFYLCAWTGRVGGFGYTFGSGTRLTVV.

The gene calls are TRBV28 and TRBJ2-1; the D gene is possibly TRBD1 (5 bases). Germline V gene lookup returns CDR1 MDHEN and CDR2 SYDVKM. The V gene lost 5 bases and the J gene lost 5 bases, with 10 bases spanning the gap. The CDR3 spans 13 residues. The chain's CDR3 is CASSAQGNNEQFF. The CDR3, as DNA: TGTGCCAGCAGTGCCCAGGGTAACAATGAGCAGTTCTTC.

This clone turned up a few times. The rearrangement uses TRBV19 and TRBJ2-7; perhaps TRBD1 as D (5 bases). This CDR3 spans 17 amino acids. V was cut by 3 bases and J by 0 bases, with 18 bases left in between. CDR1 and CDR2 (germline): LNHDA, SQIVND (reference sequence). This chain's CDR3 is CASSIRHTGSFSYEQYF. The CDR3 nucleotides are TGTGCCAGTAGTATTAGACACACAGGTTCATTCTCCTACGAGCAGTACTTC.

The rearrangement uses TRBV10-1 and TRBJ1-1; no clear D gene. The CDR3 runs 15 residues. CDR1 is WNHNN and CDR2 is SYGVQD in the germline V gene (reference sequence). Trimming stripped 4 bases from V and 1 base from J, with 13 bases between. Written as DNA, the CDR3 is TGCGCCAGCAGTGTTCAAGCCGAGGGGAACACTGAAGCTTTCTTT. This translates into CASSVQAEGNTEAFF.

J is TRBJ1-5 and V is TRBV19, with D unclear. This CDR3 spans 15 amino acids. From germline, CDR1 is LNHDA and CDR2 SQIVND (reference sequence). V gave up 10 bases and J gave up 6 bases, with 22 bases separating them. CDR3 sequence reads: CATTGIPHTSQPQHF. CDR3 in DNA: TGTGCCACTACGGGAATTCCCCACACTAGTCAGCCCCAGCATTTT.

This clone was counted a few times. The chain has TRBV29-1 and TRBJ2-1; tentatively, D is TRBD2 (6 bases). With 7 bases removed from V and 7 bases from J, the gap between germline ends came to 23 bases. This CDR3 has 15 amino acids. Germline V gives CDR1 SQVTM, CDR2 ANQGSEA. Here the CDR3 reads CSAGRDSKPRNEQFF. The CDR3 DNA is TGCAGCGCCGGCCGGGACTCCAAACCCCGGAATGAGCAGTTCTTC.

The chain joins TRBV2 to TRBJ1-1; possible D gene TRBD1, 5 bases. The CDR3 has 15 residues. CDR1 and CDR2 from the germline V gene are SNHLY and FYNNEI. V lost 5 bases, J lost 3 bases, and 16 bases lay in between. For the CDR3, the DNA is TGTGCCAGCAGTAACCCCCGGGGGAAGGACACTGAAGCTTTCTTT. Translating it yields CASSNPRGKDTEAFF.

V usage is TRBV7-6 and J usage is TRBJ2-3; TRBD2 agrees at 10 bases. Germline V gene lookup returns CDR1 SGHVS and CDR2 FNYEAQ. J gave up 6 bases and V 5 bases, and 11 bases lay outside the gene matches. The CDR3 extends over 16 amino acids. The CDR3, as DNA: TGTGCCAGCAGCGCCCGAGAAGCGGGAGGGGGGGATACGCAGTATTTT. The encoded protein is CASSAREAGGGDTQYF.

The rearrangement uses TRBV28 and TRBJ2-6; no clear D gene. The V gene lost 5 bases and the J gene lost 7 bases, with 12 bases spanning the gap. The V gene's germline CDR1 is MDHEN and CDR2 SYDVKM. The CDR3 is made up of 14 amino acids. This CDR3 is CASSLQRVANVLTF. As DNA, the CDR3 is TGTGCCAGCAGTCTCCAACGGGTTGCCAACGTCCTGACTTTC.

Written as DNA, the CDR3 is TGTGCCAGTTCAAAGGGACTCCCGAGCTCCTACGAGCAGTACTTC. It codes for CASSKGLPSSYEQYF. The chain recombines TRBV5-6 with TRBJ2-7, with D perhaps TRBD2 (6 bases). Germline CDR1 reads SGHDT; CDR2 reads YYEEEE. Trimming took off 8 bases at V and 0 bases at J, with 18 bases between the two ends. This CDR3 has 15 residues.

The sample holds a few counts of this clone. The V and J genes are TRBV19 and TRBJ2-7, with TRBD2 matching 7 bases. The germline V gene encodes CDR1 LNHDA and CDR2 SQIVND (reference sequence). With 3 bases clipped from V and 6 bases from J, the junction kept 5 bases outside the gene matches. The CDR3 consists of 13 residues. The CDR3 coding sequence is TGTGCCAGTAGTATGGGGGGACTAACCGAGCAGTACTTC. Translating it yields CASSMGGLTEQYF.

The rearrangement joins TRBV30 to TRBJ2-1; 16 nucleotides agree with TRBD2. J gave up 0 bases and V 3 bases, and 11 bases lay outside the gene matches. Per the germline V gene, CDR1 is GTSNPN and CDR2 is SVGIG (reference sequence). The CDR3 has 20 amino acids. Here the CDR3 DNA reads TGTGCCTGGAGCGGATCCCCGGGACTAGCGGGGGGGCGCTCCTACAATGAGCAGTTCTTC. It specifies CAWSGSPGLAGGRSYNEQFF.

The V and J genes are TRBV5-1 and TRBJ1-5, with a possible D match to TRBD1 (5 bases). V was cut by 4 bases and J by 3 bases, with 17 bases left in between. Germline V gene data show CDR1 as SGHRS and CDR2 as YFSETQ. The CDR3 sequence is 16 residues long. The CDR3, as DNA: TGCGCCAGCAGCCTTGGGTCAGGGAAGGACAATCAGCCCCAGCATTTT. Its translation: CASSLGSGKDNQPQHF.

The rearrangement links TRBV5-1 to TRBJ2-3, with 12 nucleotides matching TRBD2. The J segment lost 4 bases and the V segment lost 0 bases, leaving 6 bases of the junction unmatched. This CDR3 is built from 17 residues. Germline V CDR1 and CDR2: SGHRS, YFSETQ. The CDR3 is CASSLVLAGGPADTQYF. The CDR3 bases are TGCGCCAGCAGCTTGGTCCTAGCGGGGGGGCCGGCAGATACGCAGTATTTT.

This chain links TRBV7-8 with TRBJ2-4; 7 bases fit TRBD1. The CDR3 runs to 15 residues. The V segment lost 5 bases and the J segment 1 base; nucleotides outside the gene matches: 5. The germline V gene has CDR1 SGHVS and CDR2 FQNEAQ. CDR3 amino acids: CASSQQQGAKNIQYF. The DNA of the CDR3 is TGTGCCAGCAGCCAGCAACAGGGGGCCAAAAACATTCAGTACTTC.

The chain employs TRBV19 and TRBJ2-7; D possibly corresponds to TRBD2 (6 bases). The CDR3 has 15 residues. Germline V CDR1 and CDR2: LNHDA, SQIVND (reference sequence). V was clipped by 5 bases and J by 6 bases, with 20 bases between them. CDR3: CASSAGGSSLGEQYF. The CDR3 region has the DNA TGTGCCAGTAGTGCAGGAGGGTCCTCCCTGGGCGAGCAGTACTTC.

Remarks on this clone: One junction end does not reproduce the germline sequence, and a read error may be involved. V and J are TRBV7-9 and TRBJ1-1, with D uncertain. This CDR3 comprises 12 residues. CDR1 and CDR2 from the germline V gene are SEHNR and FQNEAQ (reference sequence). DNA of the CDR3: TGTTCCAGCAGCTCCCTCCCCACTGAAGCTTTCTTT. Protein sequence: CSSSSLPTEAFF. The full variable domain, in which reference TRBV7-9 and TRBJ1-1 provide the parts outside the CDR3, is DTGVSQNPRHKITKRGQNVTFRCDPISEHNRLYWYRQTLGQGPEFLTYFQNEAQLEKSRLLSDRFSAERPKGSFSTLEIQRTEQGDSAMYLCSSSSLPTEAFFGQGTRLTVV.

The chain carries TRBV9 and TRBJ2-3; unclear D gene. CDR1 and CDR2 (germline): SGDLS, YYNGEE. V gave up 1 base and J gave up 1 base, with 10 bases separating them. This CDR3 spans 15 amino acids. CDR3 DNA sequence: TGTGCCAGCAGCGTACTTCGTTTCGGCACAGATACGCAGTATTTT. Translated: CASSVLRFGTDTQYF.

In its sample, this clone was seen a few times. This chain uses TRBV7-3 with TRBJ2-1; no clear D. Trimming stripped 4 bases from V and 7 bases from J, with 11 bases between. The CDR3 is 13 residues long. The germline V gene encodes CDR1 SGHTA and CDR2 FQGTGA. CDR3 sequence: CASSSYVRNEQFF. The CDR3 DNA reads TGTGCCAGCAGCTCCTATGTTCGTAATGAGCAGTTCTTC.

This rearrangement joins TRBV18 to TRBJ2-7; no definite D call. CDR1 and CDR2 from the germline V gene are KGHSH and LQKENI. V was clipped by 0 bases and J by 4 bases, with 10 bases between them. This CDR3 has 14 residues. The CDR3 nucleotides are TGTGCCAGCTCACCACCTCTACAGACATACGAGCAGTACTTC. Translating gives CASSPPLQTYEQYF.

This rearrangement joins TRBV5-1 to TRBJ2-2; 9 bases fit TRBD2. With 3 bases clipped from V and 7 bases from J, the junction kept 7 bases outside the gene matches. CDR1 and CDR2 from the germline V gene are SGHRS and YFSETQ. This CDR3 comprises 15 residues. The CDR3 nucleotides are TGCGCCAGCAGCTCCGGACTAGCGTTGGTCGGGGAGCTGTTTTTT. Protein sequence: CASSSGLALVGELFF.

This chain links TRBV4-1 with TRBJ2-5, with 9 bases lining up with TRBD2. J was trimmed by 0 bases and V by 0 bases; bases with no gene match: 5. CDR3 length: 17 residues. The germline V gene encodes CDR1 MGHRA and CDR2 YSYEKL. The CDR3 is CASSQDWAGGYQETQYF. The CDR3 DNA is TGCGCCAGCAGCCAAGATTGGGCGGGGGGGTACCAAGAGACCCAGTACTTC.

The chain joins TRBV27 to TRBJ1-2, with D tentatively TRBD1 (5 bases). The CDR3 runs to 14 residues. The V end lost 5 bases, the J end lost 4 bases, and 14 bases lay between the germline ends. Germline V gene data show CDR1 as MNHEY and CDR2 as SMNVEV (reference sequence). CDR3 DNA sequence: TGTGCCAGCAGTCCCAGCGGGACGGTCTATGGCTACACCTTC. Translating it yields CASSPSGTVYGYTF.

The J gene is TRBJ1-1, the V gene TRBV7-9; possible D gene TRBD1, 6 bases. Germline V gives CDR1 SEHNR, CDR2 FQNEAQ (reference sequence). Trimming pared 2 bases from V and 4 bases from J, leaving 20 bases between. There are 17 residues in the CDR3. CDR3 in amino acids: CASSLWFQGRIGTEAFF. Written as DNA, the CDR3 is TGTGCCAGCAGCTTATGGTTTCAGGGGCGAATCGGCACTGAAGCTTTCTTT. The full variable domain, with the rest looked up from reference TRBV7-9 and TRBJ1-1, is DTGVSQNPRHKITKRGQNVTFRCDPISEHNRLYWYRQTLGQGPEFLTYFQNEAQLEKSRLLSDRFSAERPKGSFSTLEIQRTEQGDSAMYLCASSLWFQGRIGTEAFFGQGTRLTVV.

The chain has TRBV29-1 and TRBJ2-1; D uncertain. Germline-derived CDR1 and CDR2 are SQVTM and ANQGSEA. Trimming stripped 8 bases from V and 0 bases from J, with 14 bases between. The CDR3 has 14 amino acids. The DNA for the CDR3 is TGCAGCATCCCCGGCGGAAGCTCCTACAATGAGCAGTTCTTC. Translated: CSIPGGSSYNEQFF.

This clone was observed a single time. The chain has TRBV7-9 and TRBJ2-7, with D possibly being TRBD2 (5 bases). The V end was cut by 6 bases, the J end by 6 bases, with 18 bases between. Germline values: CDR1 SEHNR, CDR2 FQNEAQ (reference sequence). The CDR3 consists of 14 residues. The CDR3 is CASRSRGPPAEQYF. DNA for the CDR3: TGTGCCAGCAGATCCCGGGGTCCCCCAGCCGAGCAGTACTTC.

The chain is built from TRBV6-5 and TRBJ2-1; tentative D call: TRBD2 (6 bases). The V gene lost 0 bases and the J gene lost 3 bases, with 9 bases spanning the gap. CDR1 is MNHEY and CDR2 is SVGAGI in the germline V gene. This CDR3 has 15 residues. CDR3 in amino acids: CASSYSGTRYNEQFF. DNA of the CDR3: TGTGCCAGCAGTTACTCGGGGACTCGCTACAATGAGCAGTTCTTC.

The V call is TRBV18, the J call TRBJ2-1, with TRBD2 as a possible D gene (6 bases). This CDR3 spans 15 amino acids. Germline V gene sequence: CDR1 KGHSH, CDR2 LQKENI. V was pared by 0 bases and J by 5 bases, with 11 bases between. The CDR3 region has the DNA TGTGCCAGCTCACCACCGACGACTAGGAACAATGAGCAGTTCTTC. Its translation: CASSPPTTRNNEQFF.

V is TRBV6-5 and J is TRBJ1-6; TRBD1 is a possible D gene (5 bases). V was cut by 2 bases and J by 9 bases, with 14 bases left in between. There are 15 residues in the CDR3. CDR1 is MNHEY and CDR2 is SVGAGI in the germline V gene. The CDR3 protein is CASSYGQGIGSPLHF. In DNA form, the CDR3 reads TGTGCCAGCAGTTACGGCCAGGGAATCGGTTCACCCCTCCACTTT.